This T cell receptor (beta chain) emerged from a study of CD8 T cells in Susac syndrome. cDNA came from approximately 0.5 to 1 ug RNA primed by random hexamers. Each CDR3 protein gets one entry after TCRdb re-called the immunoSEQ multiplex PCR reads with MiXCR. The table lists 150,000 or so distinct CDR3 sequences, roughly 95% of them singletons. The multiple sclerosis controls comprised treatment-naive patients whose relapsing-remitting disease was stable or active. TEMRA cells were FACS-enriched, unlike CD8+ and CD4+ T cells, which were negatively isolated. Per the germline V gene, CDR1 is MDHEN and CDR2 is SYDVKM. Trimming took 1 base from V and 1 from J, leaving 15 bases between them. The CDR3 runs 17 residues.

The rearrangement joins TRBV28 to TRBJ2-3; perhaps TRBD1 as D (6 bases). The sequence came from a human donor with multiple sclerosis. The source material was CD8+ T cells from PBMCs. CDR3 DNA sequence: TGTGCCAGCAGTTTATCGGGACAACGATGGGGCACAGATACGCAGTATTTT. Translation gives CASSLSGQRWGTDTQYF.